These T cell receptor beta chains were read from a single sample in a study of blood T cell repertoires in COVID-19. Sequencing used immunoSEQ multiplex PCR; TCRdb keeps in-frame clones, though not all of them. The sample holds just over 250,000 clones, 88% seen once. Material: peripheral blood. These receptors originate from a woman aged 70 to 79 with COVID-19, enrolled during active disease. CDR3s include the opening cysteine and the closing phenylalanine or tryptophan. A D gene is named only where the DNA matches it firmly. Expanded clones get a size class; other rows say once, few or many, or leave the size out.

d_call j_call clone_size v_call cdr3_nt cdr3_aa
NA TRBJ2-1 NA TRBV5-5 TGTGCCAGCAGCTTGGGGCAGGGGTGGGCATACAACAATGAGCAGTTCTTC CASSLGQGWAYNNEQFF
NA TRBJ2-7 NA TRBV5-1 TGCGCCAGCAGCTTTCCAGGGAAGGACGAGCAGTACTTC CASSFPGKDEQYF
NA TRBJ2-1 NA TRBV7-9 NA CASSLVGRGTEKFF
NA TRBJ2-7 NA TRBV5-6 TGTGCCAGCAGAAAACAACCCCAGGCATCCAACTACGAGCAGTACTTC CASRKQPQASNYEQYF
NA TRBJ1-1 NA TRBV19 TGTGCCAGCTACCGACAAGGGGATAGGGACACTGAAGCTTTCTTT CASYRQGDRDTEAFF
TRBD2 TRBJ2-7 NA TRBV5-4 TGTGCCAGCAGTGGTGGGACTACCTACGAGCAGTACTTC CASSGGTTYEQYF
NA TRBJ2-7 NA TRBV7-2 TGTGCCAGCAGCTTACTGGCCTCCTACGAGCAGTACTTC CASSLLASYEQYF
TRBD1 TRBJ1-5 NA TRBV28 TGTGCCAGCAGTTTAGTCGGGACAGCTTATCAGCCCCAGCATTTT CASSLVGTAYQPQHF
NA TRBJ1-1 few TRBV5-1 TGCGCCAGCAGCCCGGACAATACGAACACTGAAGCTTTCTTT CASSPDNTNTEAFF
NA TRBJ1-5 once TRBV12-3/TRBV12-4 TGTGCCAGCCGGCGGGCGGCAAATCAGCCCCAGCATTTT CASRRAANQPQHF
NA TRBJ1-1 NA TRBV7-2 TGTGCCAGCAGCTTAAACCCTACTGGGGAGGCTTTCTTT CASSLNPTGEAFF
NA TRBJ1-4 once TRBV18 TGTGCCAGCTCAGGGGGCCAGTGGGAAAAACTGTTTTTT CASSGGQWEKLFF
NA TRBJ1-5 NA TRBV3-1/TRBV3-2 TGTGCCAGCAGCCAAGGGCGCGGCCAGCCCCAGCATTTT CASSQGRGQPQHF
NA TRBJ2-7 NA TRBV20-1 TGCAGTGCTAGAGATCAGGGCAGTACTTACTTC CSARDQGSTYF
NA TRBJ2-2 NA TRBV5-1 TGCGCCAGCAGCTTGGGCGACACCGGGGAGCTGTTTTTT CASSLGDTGELFF
TRBD1 TRBJ2-2 NA TRBV6-5 TGTGCCAGCACTTGGACAGGGAACACCGGGGAGCTGTTTTTT CASTWTGNTGELFF
TRBD1 TRBJ2-7 NA TRBV5-1 TGCGCCAGTGTCGGGACAGGTGTCTACGAGCAGTACTTC CASVGTGVYEQYF
TRBD1 TRBJ2-7 NA TRBV5-1 TGCGCCAGCAGCTACGACAGGGGCTACGAGCAGTACTTC CASSYDRGYEQYF
NA TRBJ1-2 NA TRBV28 TGTGCCAGCAGTTTGGGGAGCACTAACTATGGCTACACCTTC CASSLGSTNYGYTF
NA TRBJ1-5 many TRBV6-6 TGTGCCAGCAGTTACGACAGAAGGGGCAATCAGCCCCAGCATTTT CASSYDRRGNQPQHF
TRBD1 TRBJ2-3 NA TRBV7-9 TGTGCCAGCAGCTTCGACAGGGAGACAGATACGCAGTATTTT CASSFDRETDTQYF
TRBD1 TRBJ2-7 NA TRBV27 TGTGCCAGCAGGGAACAGGGGCCACCCTACGAGCAGTACTTC CASREQGPPYEQYF
NA TRBJ1-3 few TRBV7-9 TGTGCCAGCAGCTCGAGAGAAAACACCATATATTTT CASSSRENTIYF
TRBD2 TRBJ2-5 NA TRBV9 TGTGCCAGCAGCGCCTGGGGGGGGGAGACCCAGTACTTC CASSAWGGETQYF